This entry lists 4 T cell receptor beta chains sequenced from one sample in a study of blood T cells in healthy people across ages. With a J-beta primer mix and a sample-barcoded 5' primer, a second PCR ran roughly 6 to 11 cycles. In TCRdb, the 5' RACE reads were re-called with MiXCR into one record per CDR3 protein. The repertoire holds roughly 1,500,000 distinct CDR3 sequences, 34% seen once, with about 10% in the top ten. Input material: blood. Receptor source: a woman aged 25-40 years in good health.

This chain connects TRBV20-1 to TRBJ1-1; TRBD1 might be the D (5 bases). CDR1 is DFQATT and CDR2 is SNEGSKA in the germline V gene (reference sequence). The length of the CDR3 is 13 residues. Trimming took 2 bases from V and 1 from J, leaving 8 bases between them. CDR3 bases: TGCAGTGCTAGATCGGACACGAACACTGAAGCTTTCTTT. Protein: CSARSDTNTEAFF.

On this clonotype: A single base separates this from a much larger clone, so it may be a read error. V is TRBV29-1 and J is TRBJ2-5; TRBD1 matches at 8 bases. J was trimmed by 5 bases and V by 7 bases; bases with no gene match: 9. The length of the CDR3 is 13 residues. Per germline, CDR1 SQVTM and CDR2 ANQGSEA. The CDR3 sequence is CSARQGIRETQYF. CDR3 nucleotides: TGCAGCGCGCGACAGGGGATTAGGGAGACCCAGTACTTC.

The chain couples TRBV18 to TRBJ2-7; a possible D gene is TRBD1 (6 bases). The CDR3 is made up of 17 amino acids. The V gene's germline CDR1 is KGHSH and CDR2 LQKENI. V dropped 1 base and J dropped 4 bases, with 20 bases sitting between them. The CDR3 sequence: CASSPLMTGLSNYEQYF. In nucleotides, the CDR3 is TGTGCCAGCTCACCACTTATGACAGGCCTTTCAAATTACGAGCAGTACTTC.

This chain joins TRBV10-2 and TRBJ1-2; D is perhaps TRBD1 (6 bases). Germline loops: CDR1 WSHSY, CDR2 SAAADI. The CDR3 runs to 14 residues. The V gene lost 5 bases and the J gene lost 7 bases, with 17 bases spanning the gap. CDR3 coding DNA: TGCGCCAGCAGTTTTGAACAGGGTGTCTGTGGCTACACCTTC. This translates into CASSFEQGVCGYTF.